This TCR beta chain stems from a study of T cell repertoires in cytomegalovirus infection. Background on the study: In the study, CMV epitopes included recently identified HLA-C-restricted and well-studied HLA-B-restricted ones. Public TCR beta signature analysis indicated the presence of both CMV infection and matching HLA type.

TCRdb itself ran the reads through MiXCR, one entry per CDR3 protein. The sample holds under 200,000 distinct CDR3 sequences; about 20% are singletons and the top ten take 25%. Study results and limitations: Totalled public TCR beta family frequency picked out people who carried CMV plus the relevant HLA. Clonotype analysis showed dominance of the ex vivo response by HLA-C-restricted CMV-specific TCR beta clonotypes.

The CDR3 extends over 16 amino acids. V was pared by 0 bases and J by 0 bases, with 5 bases of the junction left unmatched. Germline CDR1 and CDR2: SGHRS and YFSETQ. Of note for this clonotype: No antigen is known for it.

The sequencing used CD8+ T cells from cultured PBMCs, collected from culture after CMV antigen stimulation. This receptor was identified in a human donor in good health (CMV status not recorded). Some clones in this sample may be carry-over from other donors' samples. The chain couples TRBV5-1 to TRBJ2-5; 7 positions match TRBD1. The CDR3 loop reads CASSLEGQKYQETQYF. The CDR3 region has the DNA TGCGCCAGCAGCTTGGAGGGACAGAAGTACCAAGAGACCCAGTACTTC.